One sample yielded the 21 T cell receptor beta chains listed below, sequenced in a study of blood T cell repertoires in COVID-19. The protocol was immunoSEQ multiplex PCR, while the TCRdb copy is restricted to in-frame clones and leaves out a portion. Of roughly 100,000 clones detected, around 90% appear once; the ten largest clones hold 4% to 4.5%. The sample taken for sequencing was peripheral blood. Every receptor here comes from a man aged 18 to 35 with acute or convalescent COVID-19.

The rearrangement joins TRBV7-8 to TRBJ2-1, with D perhaps TRBD2 (5 bases). This CDR3 has 16 residues. The ends were cut back, 1 base at V and 4 bases at J, with 14 bases in the middle. Germline V gene data show CDR1 as SGHVS and CDR2 as FQNEAQ. The CDR3 spells CASSLVLAPPYNEQFF. The CDR3 coding sequence is TGTGCCAGCAGCTTAGTTTTAGCGCCACCGTACAATGAGCAGTTCTTC.

V gene TRBV7-2 combines with J gene TRBJ1-2, with 11 bases lining up with TRBD1. The CDR3 length is 18 residues. Trimming at V came to 0 bases and at J to 3 bases, leaving 9 bases not matched to a gene. Germline V CDR1 and CDR2: SGHTA, FQGNSA. CDR3 protein: CASSLAGLPGQGDYGYTF. The CDR3 DNA is TGTGCCAGCAGCTTAGCGGGACTCCCGGGACAGGGGGACTATGGCTACACCTTC.

The V and J genes are TRBV2 and TRBJ2-2, with 9 positions matching TRBD2. The CDR3 totals 16 residues. Unmatched junction bases numbered 16, after V lost 11 bases and J lost 6 bases. Per the germline V gene, CDR1 is SNHLY and CDR2 is FYNNEI. The CDR3 sequence is CASQENSGSIAGELFF. DNA for the CDR3: TGTGCCTCCCAAGAGAATAGCGGGAGTATCGCCGGGGAGCTGTTTTTT.

This chain uses TRBV5-1 with TRBJ1-4; 9 bases are shared with TRBD1. J lost 6 bases, V lost 4 bases, and 10 bases had no gene match. The CDR3 is 16 amino acids. The germline V gene has CDR1 SGHRS and CDR2 YFSETQ. CDR3 bases: TGCGCCAGCAGCCCCGAATTGACAGGGGGTTATGAAAAACTGTTTTTT. Translation gives CASSPELTGGYEKLFF.

V is TRBV23-1 and J is TRBJ2-5, with TRBD1 identical over 9 bases. TRBV23-1 carries the ORF label, with uncertain function. The junction had 4 bases not matched to a gene; V was cut back by 1 base and J by 1 base. The length of the CDR3 is 16 residues. CDR3 DNA sequence: TGCGCCAGCAGTCAATGGACAGGGGCGACCCAAGAGACCCAGTACTTC. Encoded protein: CASSQWTGATQETQYF.

The gene calls are TRBV20-1 and TRBJ2-3; 9 bases map to TRBD1. The germline V gene encodes CDR1 DFQATT and CDR2 SNEGSKA (reference sequence). CDR3 length: 13 amino acids. V lost 4 bases and J lost 3; bases outside the gene matches: 2. This CDR3 reads CSANDRGTDTQYF. DNA of the CDR3: TGCAGTGCTAATGACAGGGGGACAGATACGCAGTATTTT.

V and J are TRBV29-1 and TRBJ1-2, with a weak D call TRBD1 (6 bases). The CDR3 totals 12 residues. V dropped 2 bases and J dropped 8 bases, with 12 bases sitting between them. Germline V lookup: CDR1 SQVTM, CDR2 ANQGSEA. DNA for the CDR3: TGCAGCGTTGAACTGGGGGCGAAGGGCTACACCTTC. Its translation is CSVELGAKGYTF.

The rearrangement uses TRBV5-1 and TRBJ2-7; 7 nucleotides align to TRBD1. This CDR3 contains 15 residues. After removal of 0 bases from V and 6 bases from J, the junction contained 9 bases not matched to a gene. Germline V CDR1 and CDR2: SGHRS, YFSETQ. The CDR3 sequence: CASSLAPQGEIEQYF. In DNA form, the CDR3 reads TGCGCCAGCAGCTTGGCGCCGCAGGGGGAAATCGAGCAGTACTTC.

The chain employs TRBV4-1 and TRBJ1-1; D is uncertain. Germline-derived CDR1 and CDR2 are MGHRA and YSYEKL. V lost 3 bases and J 5 bases, leaving 16 bases between the germline ends. This CDR3 has 15 residues. Here the CDR3 reads CASSHRIERETEAFF. The CDR3 DNA sequence: TGCGCCAGCAGCCACCGGATAGAGAGGGAAACTGAAGCTTTCTTT.

The gene calls are TRBV5-6 and TRBJ1-6; TRBD1 matches at 7 bases. Losses at the gene ends were 4 bases for V and 9 bases for J; bases not matched to a gene: 10. This CDR3 region has 15 residues. The germline CDR1 and CDR2 sequences are SGHDT and YYEEEE. In DNA form, the CDR3 reads TGTGCCAGCAGCAAGTACAGGGGAGAGAGTTCACCCCTCCACTTT. It is translated as CASSKYRGESSPLHF.

The chain carries TRBV19 and TRBJ2-1; the D is unclear. The CDR3 sequence is 16 residues long. Trimming removed 6 bases from V and 0 bases from J, with 15 bases in between. Germline CDR1 is LNHDA and CDR2 is SQIVND (reference sequence). CDR3 DNA sequence: TGTGCCAGTAGGCCGAGACTGGAAAGCTCCTACAATGAGCAGTTCTTC. This encodes CASRPRLESSYNEQFF.

V usage is TRBV11-2 and J usage is TRBJ2-7; D gene uncertain. Looked up from germline, CDR1 is SGHAT and CDR2 is FQNNGV. V lost 4 bases and J 2 bases, leaving 9 bases between the germline ends. The length of the CDR3 is 13 residues. The CDR3 sequence: CASSWSPTYEQYF. DNA for the CDR3: TGTGCCAGCAGCTGGTCACCTACCTACGAGCAGTACTTC.

Details on this clone: An end of the junction does not agree with germline; a read error may underlie this. This chain connects TRBV7-2 to TRBJ2-7, with D possibly TRBD1 on 5 matching bases. The length of the CDR3 is 11 residues. Germline V gene data show CDR1 as SGHTA and CDR2 as FQGNSA. The CDR3 DNA reads as TGTGCCAGCAGCTTAGGTGTGGGGCTCAACTTC. Amino acid sequence: CASSLGVGLNF. The whole variable domain, filled in from reference TRBV7-2 and TRBJ2-7, reads GAGVSQSPSNKVTEKGKDVELRCDPISGHTALYWYRQSLGQGLEFLIYFQGNSAPDKSGLPSDRFSAERTGGSVSTLTIQRTQQEDSAVYLCASSLGVGLNFGPGTRLTVT.

This clone was seen a single time. V gene TRBV5-4 combines with J gene TRBJ1-3; the match to TRBD1 covers 11 bases. V lost 5 bases to trimming and J lost 4 bases; unmatched junction nucleotides: 11. CDR3 length: 17 amino acids. Germline V gene data show CDR1 as SGHNT and CDR2 as YYREEE (reference sequence). The CDR3 DNA sequence: TGTGCCAGCAGGCGGACAGGGGGCGGGTCGGGAGGAAACACCATATATTTT. This gives the protein CASRRTGGGSGGNTIYF.

The chain is built from TRBV28 and TRBJ1-2; possible D gene TRBD1, 5 bases. CDR1 MDHEN and CDR2 SYDVKM come from the germline V gene. The CDR3 loop spans 11 amino acids. Trimming stripped 7 bases from V and 4 bases from J, with 7 bases between. CDR3 sequence: CASTGIYGYTF. CDR3 sequence (DNA): TGTGCCAGCACAGGGATCTATGGCTACACCTTC.

The chain is built from TRBV7-9 and TRBJ1-5; perhaps TRBD1 as D (5 bases). Germline CDR1 reads SEHNR; CDR2 reads FQNEAQ (reference sequence). The CDR3 consists of 13 residues. Between the trimmed V and J ends, which lost 5 bases and 6 bases, there was a span of 11 bases. CDR3 loop: CASSPQGSQPQHF. The CDR3 DNA sequence: TGTGCCAGCAGCCCCCAGGGTAGTCAGCCCCAGCATTTT.

CDR3 in amino acids: CAWSGGDNQPQHF. In DNA form, the CDR3 reads TGTGCCTGGAGTGGGGGGGACAATCAGCCCCAGCATTTT. The chain has TRBV30 and TRBJ1-5, with D possibly matching TRBD1 (5 bases). Trimming pared 1 base from V and 3 bases from J, leaving 7 bases between. This CDR3 has 13 amino acids. Germline V gene sequence: CDR1 GTSNPN, CDR2 SVGIG (reference sequence).

This clone was recorded only once. The V call is TRBV19, the J call TRBJ1-4; possible D gene TRBD1, 6 bases. Per the germline V gene, CDR1 is LNHDA and CDR2 is SQIVND (reference sequence). CDR3 size: 15 residues. Trimming shortened V by 2 bases and J by 8 bases, and 15 bases separated the two germline ends. The CDR3 here is CASSIRGGQGEKLFF. The CDR3 DNA follows: TGTGCCAGTAGTATACGAGGCGGTCAGGGGGAAAAACTGTTTTTT.

J is TRBJ2-7 and V is TRBV5-6; 7 bases are shared with TRBD1. There are 14 residues in the CDR3. The junction had 6 bases not matched to a gene; V was cut back by 4 bases and J by 2 bases. The germline CDR1 and CDR2 sequences are SGHDT and YYEEEE. The CDR3 DNA reads as TGTGCCAGCAGCAAGGGGGCGAGGACCTACGAGCAGTACTTC. Translated, it gives CASSKGARTYEQYF.

The chain employs TRBV11-2 and TRBJ2-1; 12 nucleotides match TRBD2. The CDR3 runs to 18 residues. Unmatched junction bases numbered 8, after V lost 1 base and J lost 4 bases. The V gene's germline CDR1 is SGHAT and CDR2 FQNNGV. The CDR3 here is CASSLVLAGGSRYNEQFF. The CDR3 DNA is TGTGCCAGCAGCTTAGTTCTAGCGGGGGGGAGTAGATACAATGAGCAGTTCTTC.

The chain uses TRBV6-6 and TRBJ1-5; D unresolved. Germline CDR1 and CDR2: MNHNY and SVGAGI (reference sequence). Trimming removed 4 bases at V and 0 bases at J, with 10 bases between. The CDR3 length is 15 residues. CDR3 DNA sequence: TGTGCCAGCAGTTCAGAGACTGGTAGCAATCAGCCCCAGCATTTT. Encoded protein: CASSSETGSNQPQHF.